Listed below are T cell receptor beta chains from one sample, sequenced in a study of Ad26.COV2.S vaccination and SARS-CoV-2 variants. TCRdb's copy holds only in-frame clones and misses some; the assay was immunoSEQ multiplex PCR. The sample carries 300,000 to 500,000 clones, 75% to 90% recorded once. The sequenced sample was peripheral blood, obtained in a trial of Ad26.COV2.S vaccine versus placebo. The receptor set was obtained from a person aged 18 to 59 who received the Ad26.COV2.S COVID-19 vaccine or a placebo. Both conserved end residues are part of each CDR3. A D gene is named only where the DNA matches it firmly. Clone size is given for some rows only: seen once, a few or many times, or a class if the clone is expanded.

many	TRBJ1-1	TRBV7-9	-	CASSFRHPGQMNTEAFF	TGTGCCAGCAGCTTCAGACACCCCGGACAGATGAACACTGAAGCTTTCTTT
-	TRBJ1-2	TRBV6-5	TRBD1	CASSPGTGENYGYTF	TGTGCCAGCAGTCCCGGGACAGGGGAAAACTATGGCTACACCTTC
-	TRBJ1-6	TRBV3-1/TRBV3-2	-	CASSLPSSHSPLHF	TGTGCCAGCAGCCTCCCGTCCTCCCACTCACCCCTCCACTTT
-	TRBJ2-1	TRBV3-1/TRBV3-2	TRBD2	CASSQEGTSEQFF	TGTGCCAGCAGCCAAGAGGGGACTAGCGAGCAGTTCTTC
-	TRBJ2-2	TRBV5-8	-	CASSFTFRGTGELFF	TGTGCCAGCAGCTTCACTTTCCGTGGCACCGGGGAGCTGTTTTTT
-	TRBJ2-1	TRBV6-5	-	CASSYSGVGSNEQFF	TGTGCCAGCAGTTACTCAGGGGTAGGGAGCAATGAGCAGTTCTTC
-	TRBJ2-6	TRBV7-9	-	CASSHSSSGANVLTF	TGTGCCAGCAGCCACTCCAGTTCTGGGGCCAACGTCCTGACTTTC
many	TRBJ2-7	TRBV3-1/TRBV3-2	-	CASSQVQGWGGSYEQYF	TGTGCCAGCAGCCAAGTTCAGGGGTGGGGTGGATCCTACGAGCAGTACTTC
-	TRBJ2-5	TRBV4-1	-	CASSHGETQYF	TGCGCCAGCAGCCATGGAGAGACCCAGTACTTC
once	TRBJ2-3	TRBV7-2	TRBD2	CASSLAPRGRTSGGWSSDTQYF	TGTGCCAGCAGCTTAGCCCCCCGGGGGCGGACTAGCGGGGGCTGGAGCTCAGATACGCAGTATTTT
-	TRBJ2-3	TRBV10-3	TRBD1	CAISGKGQGATDTQYF	TGTGCCATCAGTGGAAAAGGACAGGGGGCAACAGATACGCAGTATTTT
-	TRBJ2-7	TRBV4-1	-	CASSHLGDYEQYF	TGCGCCAGCAGCCATTTAGGGGACTACGAGCAGTACTTC
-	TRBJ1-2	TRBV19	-	CASTTLGANYGYTF	TGTGCCAGTACCACCCTAGGGGCGAACTATGGCTACACCTTC
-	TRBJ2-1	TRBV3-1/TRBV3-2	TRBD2	CASSQENLAGGYNEQFF	TGTGCCAGCAGCCAAGAAAACCTAGCGGGGGGATACAATGAGCAGTTCTTC
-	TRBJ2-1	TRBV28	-	CASSSDSASSYNEQFF	TGTGCCAGCAGTTCCGACAGTGCGAGCTCCTACAATGAGCAGTTCTTC
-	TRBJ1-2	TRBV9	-	CASSRPAPYGYTF	TGTGCCAGCAGCCGGCCGGCGCCCTATGGCTACACCTTC
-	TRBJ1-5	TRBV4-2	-	CASSMGDSNQPQHF	TGTGCCAGCAGTATGGGCGATAGCAATCAGCCCCAGCATTTT
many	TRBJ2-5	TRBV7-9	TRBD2	CASSPRLAGAHQETQYF	TGTGCCAGCAGCCCCCGGCTAGCGGGGGCCCACCAAGAGACCCAGTACTTC
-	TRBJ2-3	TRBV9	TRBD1	CASSPQGAKDTQYF	TGTGCCAGCAGCCCACAGGGGGCAAAAGATACGCAGTATTTT
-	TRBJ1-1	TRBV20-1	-	CSAKKNTEAFF	TGCAGTGCTAAAAAGAACACTGAAGCTTTCTTT
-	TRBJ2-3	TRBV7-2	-	CASSDYYLDTQYF	TGTGCCAGCAGCGACTACTATCTAGATACGCAGTATTTT
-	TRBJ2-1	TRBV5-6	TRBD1	CASSFGTANNEQFF	TGTGCCAGCAGCTTCGGGACAGCAAACAATGAGCAGTTCTTC
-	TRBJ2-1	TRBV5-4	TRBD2	CASSLGLAGANEQFF	TGTGCCAGCAGCTTGGGACTAGCGGGGGCCAATGAGCAGTTCTTC
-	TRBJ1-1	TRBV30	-	CAWSWVIDTEAFF	TGTGCCTGGAGTTGGGTAATAGACACTGAAGCTTTCTTT
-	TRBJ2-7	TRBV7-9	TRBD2	CASSSRLAGQYEQYF	TGTGCCAGCAGCTCCCGACTAGCGGGGCAATACGAGCAGTACTTC
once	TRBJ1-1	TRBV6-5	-	CASSYSSDTEAFF	TGTGCCAGCAGTTACTCTTCCGACACTGAAGCTTTCTTT
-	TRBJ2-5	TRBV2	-	CASTPGPSQETQYF	TGTGCCAGTACTCCGGGACCTAGCCAAGAGACCCAGTACTTC
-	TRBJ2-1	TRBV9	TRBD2	CASSPGGGLTYNEQFF	TGTGCCAGCAGCCCCGGGGGGGGGTTAACCTACAATGAGCAGTTCTTC
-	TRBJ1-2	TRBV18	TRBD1	CASSPGVGGPDGYTF	TGTGCCAGCTCACCTGGCGTAGGGGGCCCGGATGGCTACACCTTC
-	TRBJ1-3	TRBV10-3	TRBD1	CAISVQGASGNTIYF	TGTGCCATCAGTGTACAGGGGGCGAGTGGAAACACCATATATTTT
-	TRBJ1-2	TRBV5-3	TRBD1	CARNPQGGDYGYTF	TGTGCCAGAAACCCACAGGGGGGGGACTATGGCTACACCTTC
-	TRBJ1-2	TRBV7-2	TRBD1	CASSLEAGTGEGIEGYTF	TGTGCCAGCAGCTTAGAGGCGGGGACAGGGGAGGGGATAGAGGGCTACACCTTC
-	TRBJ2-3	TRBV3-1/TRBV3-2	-	CASSQALRGRGTDTQYF	TGTGCCAGCAGCCAAGCCCTGAGAGGGCGAGGCACAGATACGCAGTATTTT
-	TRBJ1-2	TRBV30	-	CAWSTEFYGYTF	TGTGCCTGGAGTACTGAGTTCTATGGCTACACCTTC
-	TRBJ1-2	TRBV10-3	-	CATESGAGSYGYTF	TGTGCCACCGAGAGTGGGGCGGGCAGCTATGGCTACACCTTC
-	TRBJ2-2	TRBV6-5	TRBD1	CASSYYDRGNTGELFF	TGTGCCAGCAGTTACTACGACAGGGGTAACACCGGGGAGCTGTTTTTT
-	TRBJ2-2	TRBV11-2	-	CASSRSAGELFF	TGTGCCAGCAGCCGGTCGGCCGGGGAGCTGTTTTTT
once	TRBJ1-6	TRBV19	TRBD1	CASSPDRGSPLHF	TGTGCCAGTAGTCCGGACAGGGGTTCACCCCTCCACTTT
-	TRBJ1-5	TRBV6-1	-	CASSETIQGQPQHF	TGTGCCAGCAGTGAAACTATCCAAGGGCAGCCCCAGCATTTT
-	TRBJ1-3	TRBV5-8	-	CASSLLPSGNTIYF	TGTGCCAGCAGCTTGCTACCCTCTGGAAACACCATATATTTT
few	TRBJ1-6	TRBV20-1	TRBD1	CSASEQGAYSPLHF	TGCAGTGCTAGTGAGCAGGGGGCCTACTCACCCCTCCACTTT
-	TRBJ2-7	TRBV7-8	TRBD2	CASSGPGGAYEQYF	TGTGCCAGCAGCGGTCCGGGGGGAGCCTACGAGCAGTACTTC